This T cell receptor (beta chain) was captured by sequencing in a study of CD8 T cells in Susac syndrome. TCR beta was sequenced from blood CD8+ and CD4+ T cells. Germline V gene data show CDR1 as KGHSH and CDR2 as LQKENI. The V end was cut by 1 base, the J end by 4 bases, with 17 bases between. This CDR3 is built from 17 residues. Random hexamers were used to reverse transcribe an amount of roughly 0.5 to 1 ug RNA. Multiplex PCR with immunoSEQ amplified the TCR beta CDR3 across 54 Vbeta and 13 Jbeta. TCRdb reprocessed the immunoSEQ multiplex PCR reads via MiXCR and lists one record per CDR3 protein. The table records hundreds of thousands of distinct CDR3 sequences, 65% to 90% of them present only once.

The sequence was obtained from a human donor with multiple sclerosis. Source material: CD8+ T cells from PBMCs. This chain uses TRBV18 with TRBJ1-3, with D unclear. The CDR3 coding sequence is TGTGCCAGCTCACCACAGTACGACTCTATCCCCGGAAACACCATATATTTT. This sequence encodes CASSPQYDSIPGNTIYF.